The 30 T cell receptor beta chains presented below share a single source sample, sequenced in a study of cytomegalovirus exposure and HLA in healthy donors. The protocol was immunoSEQ multiplex PCR, while the TCRdb copy is restricted to in-frame clones and leaves out a portion. The repertoire holds about 130,000 clones, with 89% as singletons. The sample comprised PBMCs. Source of these receptors: a woman between 18 and 30 years old in good health and CMV-seronegative.

The chain has TRBV18 and TRBJ1-6; 10 bases match TRBD1. V lost 1 base and J lost 8; bases outside the gene matches: 2. The CDR3 loop spans 15 amino acids. Germline values: CDR1 KGHSH, CDR2 LQKENI. CDR3 region: CASSPHGTGDSPLHF. Written as DNA, the CDR3 is TGTGCCAGCTCACCACACGGGACAGGGGATTCACCCCTCCACTTT.

This chain uses TRBV27 with TRBJ2-3, with 8 bases lining up with TRBD1. Germline V gives CDR1 MNHEY, CDR2 SMNVEV (reference sequence). With V trimmed by 2 bases and J by 1 base, 5 bases remained unmatched. The CDR3 loop spans 16 amino acids. The CDR3 protein is CASSLRQGLGTDTQYF. The CDR3 bases are TGTGCCAGCAGTTTACGACAGGGGCTAGGCACAGATACGCAGTATTTT.

This sequence joins TRBV2 and TRBJ2-5; 10 positions agree with TRBD2. Germline CDR1 is SNHLY and CDR2 is FYNNEI. There are 14 residues in the CDR3. J lost 4 bases, V lost 4 bases, and 3 bases had no gene match. In DNA form, the CDR3 reads TGTGCCAGCAGTGTGCTAGCGGGAGTAGAGACCCAGTACTTC. It encodes CASSVLAGVETQYF.

This clone is a singleton in its sample. The chain recombines TRBV25-1 with TRBJ1-2; D possibly corresponds to TRBD1 (5 bases). V was shortened by 1 base and J by 7 bases, with 19 bases between the two germline ends. The germline CDR1 and CDR2 sequences are MGHDK and SYGVNS. This CDR3 has 16 residues. The CDR3 DNA sequence: TGTGCCAGCAGTGAATCGTGGAGCAGGAAGGGGTTTGGCTACACCTTC. Its translation: CASSESWSRKGFGYTF.

V gene TRBV13 combines with J gene TRBJ2-1, with 9 bases that match TRBD2. The CDR3 is made up of 15 amino acids. The germline gives CDR1 PRHDT, CDR2 FYEKMQ (reference sequence). The junction had 1 base not matched to a gene; V was cut back by 0 bases and J by 4 bases. The CDR3 protein is CASSLGSGGYNEQFF. The DNA of the CDR3 is TGTGCCAGCAGCTTAGGTAGCGGGGGTTACAATGAGCAGTTCTTC. The whole variable domain, filled in from reference TRBV13 and TRBJ2-1, reads AAGVIQSPRHLIKEKRETATLKCYPIPRHDTVYWYQQGPGQDPQFLISFYEKMQSDKGSIPDRFSAQQFSDYHSELNMSSLELGDSALYFCASSLGSGGYNEQFFGPGTRLTVL.

The V call is TRBV5-4, the J call TRBJ1-2, with a possible D match to TRBD1 (6 bases). The CDR3 runs to 14 residues. V shed 0 bases and J shed 4 bases, with 10 bases lying between them. Per germline, CDR1 SGHNT and CDR2 YYREEE (reference sequence). The CDR3 sequence is CASSLDQGPYGYTF. CDR3 bases: TGTGCCAGCAGCTTGGATCAGGGGCCCTATGGCTACACCTTC.

The chain has TRBV5-4 and TRBJ2-5, with 12 positions matching TRBD2. Germline V CDR1 and CDR2: SGHNT, YYREEE (reference sequence). Germline trimming cut 1 base from V and 2 bases from J; bases unmatched to any gene: 9. The CDR3 covers 18 residues. CDR3 bases: TGTGCCAGCAGCTTGTTAGCACTAGCGGGGGGAGCACAAGAGACCCAGTACTTC. This gives the protein CASSLLALAGGAQETQYF.

The chain recombines TRBV14 with TRBJ2-2, with a weak D call TRBD1 (6 bases). Trimming left V 1 base short and J 2 bases short, with 8 bases between. The CDR3 is made up of 15 amino acids. Germline values: CDR1 SGHDN, CDR2 FVKESK. The CDR3 bases are TGTGCCAGCAGCCAAGTAGGGGGAAACACCGGGGAGCTGTTTTTT. It encodes CASSQVGGNTGELFF.

The chain uses TRBV19 and TRBJ2-7, with 7 bases lining up with TRBD1. V lost 6 bases, J lost 4 bases, and 0 bases stayed unmatched. Germline V gene lookup returns CDR1 LNHDA and CDR2 SQIVND (reference sequence). This CDR3 contains 11 residues. CDR3 amino acids: CASSRGYEQYF. In DNA form, the CDR3 reads TGTGCCAGTAGCAGGGGGTACGAGCAGTACTTC.

The chain employs TRBV7-9 and TRBJ1-3; D unresolved. CDR3 length: 16 residues. V shed 4 bases and J shed 0 bases, with 13 bases lying between them. Germline CDR1 SEHNR, CDR2 FQNEAQ (reference sequence). CDR3 in amino acids: CASSYLGRPSGNTIYF. CDR3 in DNA: TGTGCCAGCAGCTACTTGGGCAGGCCCTCTGGAAACACCATATATTTT.

The V call is TRBV7-9, the J call TRBJ2-7; 8 positions match TRBD2. CDR1 and CDR2 from the germline V gene are SEHNR and FQNEAQ (reference sequence). The CDR3 spans 15 residues. J gave up 3 bases and V 1 base, and 5 bases lay outside the gene matches. CDR3 in DNA: TGTGCCAGCAGCTTAGGAAGCGGGAGTGGCTACGAGCAGTACTTC. Its protein is CASSLGSGSGYEQYF.

The genes are TRBV5-1 and TRBJ1-1; D remains ambiguous. The CDR3 covers 12 residues. Trimming stripped 4 bases from V and 1 base from J, with 5 bases between. CDR1 and CDR2 from the germline V gene are SGHRS and YFSETQ. CDR3 amino acids: CASSGQNTEAFF. The DNA for the CDR3 is TGCGCCAGCAGCGGGCAGAACACTGAAGCTTTCTTT.

This clone came up once. This chain joins TRBV2 and TRBJ2-2; TRBD1 matches 8 bases. Germline V gene lookup returns CDR1 SNHLY and CDR2 FYNNEI. The CDR3 length is 15 residues. V lost 7 bases and J lost 4; bases outside the gene matches: 8. The CDR3 DNA reads TGTGCCAGCATCCCAGGGGGCTTAGGCACCGGGGAGCTGTTTTTT. This sequence encodes CASIPGGLGTGELFF.

The V and J genes are TRBV9 and TRBJ2-7, with 9 bases matching TRBD1. V lost 5 bases and J lost 2; bases outside the gene matches: 11. This CDR3 contains 16 residues. The germline gives CDR1 SGDLS, CDR2 YYNGEE. The CDR3 region is CASSPGDRVGTYEQYF. Written as DNA, the CDR3 is TGTGCCAGCAGTCCGGGGGACAGGGTAGGGACCTACGAGCAGTACTTC.

This chain connects TRBV2 to TRBJ1-2; 7 bases match TRBD1. The CDR3 is 14 amino acids. CDR1 and CDR2 from the germline V gene are SNHLY and FYNNEI. V dropped 8 bases and J dropped 8; count of bases not matched to a gene: 14. The CDR3 here is CASHLENTGEGYTF. In nucleotides, the CDR3 is TGTGCCAGCCATCTCGAAAATACAGGGGAGGGCTACACCTTC. The full variable domain, with the rest looked up from reference TRBV2 and TRBJ1-2, is EPEVTQTPSHQVTQMGQEVILRCVPISNHLYFYWYRQILGQKVEFLVSFYNNEISEKSEIFDDQFSVERPDGSNFTLKIRSTKLEDSAMYFCASHLENTGEGYTFGSGTRLTVV.

Remarks on this clone: Other DNA sequences of this sample code for an identical CDR3. The chain couples TRBV28 to TRBJ1-5; unclear D gene. V gave up 5 bases and J gave up 0 bases, with 5 bases separating them. Germline CDR1 and CDR2: MDHEN and SYDVKM. The CDR3 covers 13 residues. In DNA form, the CDR3 reads TGTGCCAGCAGTCCTTATAGCAATCAGCCCCAGCATTTT. Translating it yields CASSPYSNQPQHF.

V and J are TRBV18 and TRBJ1-4; D not certain. V dropped 3 bases and J dropped 6 bases, with 11 bases sitting between them. The CDR3 is 14 amino acids. Germline CDR1 and CDR2: KGHSH and LQKENI. CDR3 loop: CASSPEAFDEKLFF. The CDR3, as DNA: TGTGCCAGCTCACCTGAGGCATTTGATGAAAAACTGTTTTTT.

Here the CDR3 DNA reads TGCAGCTGCTTGACAGGGGGGATAGCCAAAAACATTCAGTACTTC. Its protein product is CSCLTGGIAKNIQYF. The J gene is TRBJ2-4, the V gene TRBV29-1, with 9 nucleotides matching TRBD1. Losses at the gene ends were 8 bases for V and 0 bases for J; bases not matched to a gene: 8. Germline loops: CDR1 SQVTM, CDR2 ANQGSEA. The CDR3 has 15 residues. Looking up the rest from reference TRBV29-1 and TRBJ2-4 gives the full variable domain: SAVISQKPSRDICQRGTSLTIQCQVDSQVTMMFWYRQQPGQSLTLIATANQGSEATYESGFVIDKFPISRPNLTFSTLTVSNMSPEDSSIYLCSCLTGGIAKNIQYFGAGTRLSVL.

This chain links TRBV5-6 with TRBJ1-1, with no clear D. V lost 0 bases and J 3 bases, leaving 6 bases between the germline ends. The CDR3 loop spans 13 amino acids. The germline V gene has CDR1 SGHDT and CDR2 YYEEEE. CDR3: CASSLDSYTEAFF. The CDR3 DNA sequence: TGTGCCAGCAGCTTGGATTCCTACACTGAAGCTTTCTTT. Variable domain in full (rest from reference TRBV5-6 and TRBJ1-1): DAGVTQSPTHLIKTRGQQVTLRCSPKSGHDTVSWYQQALGQGPQFIFQYYEEEERQRGNFPDRFSGHQFPNYSSELNVNALLLGDSALYLCASSLDSYTEAFFGQGTRLTVV.

The count of this clone is one. This rearrangement joins TRBV30 to TRBJ2-6; D gene uncertain. Germline V gene data show CDR1 as GTSNPN and CDR2 as SVGIG (reference sequence). V dropped 4 bases and J dropped 2 bases, with 3 bases sitting between them. The CDR3 length is 12 residues. CDR3 sequence: CAWTTGANVLTF. In DNA, the CDR3 is TGTGCCTGGACAACTGGGGCCAACGTCCTGACTTTC.

The chain carries TRBV28 and TRBJ2-4; D unresolved. This CDR3 region has 15 residues. V was shortened by 2 bases and J by 7 bases, with 15 bases between the two germline ends. Germline values: CDR1 MDHEN, CDR2 SYDVKM. The CDR3 sequence is CASSLGQPEFNIQYF. As DNA, the CDR3 is TGTGCCAGCAGTTTAGGGCAGCCGGAATTTAACATTCAGTACTTC.

This rearrangement joins TRBV2 to TRBJ2-7; 9 bases align to TRBD2. With V trimmed by 2 bases and J by 0 bases, 2 bases remained unmatched. Germline V gene lookup returns CDR1 SNHLY and CDR2 FYNNEI. The CDR3 extends over 15 amino acids. DNA of the CDR3: TGTGCCAGCAGTGAACTAGCGGGAAGCTCCTACGAGCAGTACGTC. Translation: CASSELAGSSYEQYV.

The chain couples TRBV19 to TRBJ2-7; D is possibly TRBD1 (6 bases). The germline CDR1 and CDR2 sequences are LNHDA and SQIVND (reference sequence). Trimming took off 4 bases at V and 5 bases at J, with 9 bases between the two ends. This CDR3 has 12 amino acids. The CDR3 region has the DNA TGTGCCAGTAGTAGAGCAGGGGACGAGCAGTACTTC. Protein product: CASSRAGDEQYF. Using reference TRBV19 and TRBJ2-7 for the parts outside the CDR3, the full variable domain is DGGITQSPKYLFRKEGQNVTLSCEQNLNHDAMYWYRQDPGQGLRLIYYSQIVNDFQKGDIAEGYSVSREKKESFPLTVTSAQKNPTAFYLCASSRAGDEQYFGPGTRLTVT.

The chain recombines TRBV6-1 with TRBJ2-3, with D unresolved. V was shortened by 3 bases and J by 6 bases, with 16 bases between the two germline ends. The germline gives CDR1 MNHNS, CDR2 SASEGT. The CDR3 sequence is 15 residues long. This CDR3 is CASSDARFVGDTQYF. CDR3 bases: TGTGCCAGCAGTGACGCTAGATTTGTAGGCGATACGCAGTATTTT.

V gene TRBV6-1 combines with J gene TRBJ2-7, with D possibly TRBD2 on 6 matching bases. CDR3 length equals 15 residues. The germline CDR1 and CDR2 sequences are MNHNS and SASEGT. Here the CDR3 reads CASSEALGSWDWNFV. For the CDR3, the DNA is TGTGCCAGCAGTGAAGCGCTTGGGTCCTGGGACTGGAACTTCGTC.

The gene calls are TRBV28 and TRBJ2-7; 9 bases align to TRBD1. The trim removed 4 bases at V and 3 bases at J, leaving 4 bases unmatched. CDR3 length: 14 amino acids. Germline V gene lookup returns CDR1 MDHEN and CDR2 SYDVKM. CDR3: CASSYDRGVYEQYF. CDR3 bases: TGTGCCAGCAGTTATGACAGGGGGGTCTACGAGCAGTACTTC.

The chain employs TRBV27 and TRBJ1-2; TRBD1 matches 10 bases. The CDR3 covers 14 residues. Germline CDR1 reads MNHEY; CDR2 reads SMNVEV (reference sequence). Trimming took 0 bases from V and 7 from J; bases not matched to a gene: 2. DNA for the CDR3: TGTGCCAGCAGTTTATCGTGGGACAGGGGTGGCTACACCTTC. Translated, it gives CASSLSWDRGGYTF.

A single count supports this clone. This chain connects TRBV5-4 to TRBJ1-4; a possible D gene is TRBD1 (5 bases). The V gene's germline CDR1 is SGHNT and CDR2 YYREEE (reference sequence). This CDR3 is 14 amino acids long. The V gene lost 2 bases and the J gene lost 5 bases, with 10 bases spanning the gap. The CDR3: CASSFSGVNEKLFF. As DNA, the CDR3 is TGTGCCAGCAGCTTTTCGGGGGTGAATGAAAAACTGTTTTTT.

This chain connects TRBV18 to TRBJ2-1; 7 bases are a match to TRBD1. CDR1 is KGHSH and CDR2 is LQKENI in the germline V gene. There are 14 residues in the CDR3. With V trimmed by 7 bases and J by 2 bases, 5 bases remained unmatched. CDR3 loop: CASFTGAPYNEQFF. CDR3 in DNA: TGTGCCAGCTTTACAGGGGCTCCCTACAATGAGCAGTTCTTC.

The V and J genes are TRBV29-1 and TRBJ2-1, with D tentatively TRBD1 (5 bases). V was trimmed by 5 bases and J by 6 bases, leaving 17 bases between them. CDR3 length: 14 residues. Germline V gene data show CDR1 as SQVTM and CDR2 as ANQGSEA. CDR3 loop: CSVQKASQGNEQFF. The CDR3, as DNA: TGCAGCGTTCAGAAGGCTAGTCAGGGCAATGAGCAGTTCTTC.